The next 18 T cell receptor beta chains were all read from a single sample in a study of blood T cell repertoires in COVID-19. Profiled with immunoSEQ multiplex PCR; TCRdb holds only in-frame clones, not every one. The sample holds approximately 72,000 clones, more than 80% seen once. Material for sequencing was peripheral blood. These receptor sequences come from a woman over 75 with active or convalescent COVID-19.

This chain connects TRBV10-3 to TRBJ2-3; no firm D call. The CDR3 spans 14 residues. The germline V gene encodes CDR1 ENHRY and CDR2 SYGVKD. The ends were cut back, 3 bases at V and 3 bases at J, with 10 bases in the middle. DNA of the CDR3: TGTGCCATCAGTGAATTGGAGCCGACAGATACGCAGTATTTT. Protein sequence: CAISELEPTDTQYF.

V is TRBV10-1 and J is TRBJ1-5; 7 bases agree with TRBD1. The V segment lost 3 bases and the J segment 7 bases; nucleotides outside the gene matches: 6. The CDR3 runs 14 residues. Germline lookup yields CDR1 WNHNN and CDR2 SYGVQD (reference sequence). In DNA form, the CDR3 reads TGCGCCAGCAGTGAAGGACAGGTTTCCCAGCCCCAGCATTTT. Its protein product is CASSEGQVSQPQHF.

This CDR3 reads CASSYGQFQVNYGYTF. The CDR3 nucleotides are TGTGCCAGCAGCTACGGACAGTTCCAGGTTAACTATGGCTACACCTTC. This chain uses TRBV6-5 with TRBJ1-2; TRBD1 might be the D (6 bases). Germline V gives CDR1 MNHEY, CDR2 SVGAGI. The CDR3 spans 16 residues. Trimming left V 6 bases short and J 1 base short, with 18 bases between.

The chain carries TRBV2 and TRBJ1-4, with 9 positions matching TRBD1. V lost 4 bases to trimming and J lost 10 bases; unmatched junction nucleotides: 7. Germline CDR1 reads SNHLY; CDR2 reads FYNNEI. CDR3 length: 14 residues. The CDR3 DNA reads TGTGCCAGCAGTGTCGGACAGGGGTCCGGAAAACTGTTTTTT. It translates to CASSVGQGSGKLFF.

This rearrangement joins TRBV19 to TRBJ1-5; 7 positions match TRBD1. Per the germline V gene, CDR1 is LNHDA and CDR2 is SQIVND (reference sequence). The CDR3 is made up of 16 amino acids. The junction had 10 bases not matched to a gene; V was cut back by 5 bases and J by 3 bases. CDR3 nucleotide sequence: TGTGCCAGTAGTCCCAGACGACAGGGTCTCAATCAGCCCCAGCATTTT. It codes for CASSPRRQGLNQPQHF.

The V call is TRBV6-2 or TRBV6-3, the J call TRBJ1-2, with 7 bases identical to TRBD1. The V gene's germline CDR1 is MNHEY and CDR2 SVGEGT. With 5 bases clipped from V and 12 bases from J, the junction kept 12 bases outside the gene matches. The CDR3 has 13 residues. The CDR3 DNA reads TGTGCCAGCAGTCAGGCTACAGGGGCGGCCCACACCTTC. Translated: CASSQATGAAHTF.

J is TRBJ2-3 and V is TRBV2, with TRBD1 identical over 8 bases. The CDR3 is made up of 12 amino acids. V lost 8 bases, J lost 7 bases, and 5 bases stayed unmatched. Per germline, CDR1 SNHLY and CDR2 FYNNEI. The CDR3 DNA sequence: TGTGCCAGCGGACAGGGAGTAAATACGCAGTATTTT. It specifies CASGQGVNTQYF.

This chain connects TRBV2 to TRBJ1-2; 9 nucleotides agree with TRBD1. This CDR3 is 14 amino acids long. V shed 4 bases and J 8 bases; nucleotides not matched to a gene: 8. Germline CDR1 and CDR2: SNHLY and FYNNEI. The CDR3 DNA follows: TGTGCCAGCAGTGGGGACAGGGTCGGTGGCGGCTACACCTTC. As protein: CASSGDRVGGGYTF.

The chain employs TRBV9 and TRBJ1-4; TRBD1 might be the D (5 bases). V dropped 3 bases and J dropped 5 bases, with 11 bases sitting between them. Germline V CDR1 and CDR2: SGDLS, YYNGEE. The CDR3 spans 14 residues. Here the CDR3 DNA reads TGTGCCAGCAGCGGGACAACCTCGAATGAAAAACTGTTTTTT. Protein: CASSGTTSNEKLFF.

The V call is TRBV5-5, the J call TRBJ1-5; D unresolved. Trimming removed 4 bases from V and 0 bases from J, with 11 bases in between. Germline V CDR1 and CDR2: SGHKS, YYEKEE (reference sequence). CDR3 length: 15 residues. CDR3 residues: CASSLGGYSNQPQHF. The CDR3 coding sequence is TGTGCCAGCAGCCTGGGAGGGTATAGCAATCAGCCCCAGCATTTT.

This clone turned up a few times. The chain employs TRBV25-1 and TRBJ1-1; 7 bases line up with TRBD1. Trimming at V came to 6 bases and at J to 4 bases, leaving 8 bases not matched to a gene. CDR1 and CDR2 (germline): MGHDK, SYGVNS. The CDR3 is 14 amino acids. This CDR3 is CASSATGTGTEAFF. CDR3 coding DNA: TGTGCCAGCAGCGCGACAGGGACGGGCACTGAAGCTTTCTTT.

The chain has TRBV4-2 and TRBJ1-4; tentative D call: TRBD1 (6 bases). The CDR3 covers 18 residues. CDR1 and CDR2 from the germline V gene are LGHNA and YNFKEQ. V lost 0 bases and J lost 1, with 15 bases in between. The CDR3 sequence: CASSQDYRDLGTNEKLFF. In DNA, the CDR3 is TGTGCCAGCAGCCAAGATTACAGGGATCTGGGAACTAATGAAAAACTGTTTTTT.

The chain uses TRBV2 and TRBJ2-7; unclear D gene. The germline CDR1 and CDR2 sequences are SNHLY and FYNNEI. V lost 5 bases and J 4 bases, leaving 9 bases between the germline ends. CDR3 length: 12 residues. The CDR3 loop is CASSRGQYEQYF. CDR3 coding DNA: TGTGCCAGCAGTAGAGGTCAATACGAGCAGTACTTC.

The rearrangement links TRBV9 to TRBJ2-7; 11 nucleotides agree with TRBD1. The CDR3 runs to 13 residues. Germline loops: CDR1 SGDLS, CDR2 YYNGEE. V shed 3 bases and J 6 bases; nucleotides not matched to a gene: 2. CDR3 DNA: TGTGCCAGCAGCGAGGGACAGGGGGGCGAGCAGTACTTC. Translation: CASSEGQGGEQYF. The variable domain in full, with the rest retrieved from reference TRBV9 and TRBJ2-7, is DSGVTQTPKHLITATGQRVTLRCSPRSGDLSVYWYQQSLDQGLQFLIQYYNGEERAKGNILERFSAQQFPDLHSELNLSSLELGDSALYFCASSEGQGGEQYFGPGTRLTVT.

The chain employs TRBV6-4 and TRBJ2-1; 10 nucleotides line up with TRBD2. The germline V gene encodes CDR1 MRHNA and CDR2 SNTAGT. The ends lost 0 bases at V and 6 bases at J; junction bases unmatched: 2. The CDR3 loop spans 15 amino acids. The CDR3 sequence: CASSDSASGGNEQFF. In nucleotides, the CDR3 is TGTGCCAGCAGTGACTCGGCTAGCGGGGGCAATGAGCAGTTCTTC.

The chain joins TRBV6-5 to TRBJ2-5; 8 bases match TRBD1. This CDR3 comprises 14 residues. The germline V gene encodes CDR1 MNHEY and CDR2 SVGAGI. With 6 bases clipped from V and 0 bases from J, the junction kept 3 bases outside the gene matches. This CDR3 reads CASRPDRDQETQYF. CDR3 DNA sequence: TGTGCCAGCAGACCGGACAGGGACCAAGAGACCCAGTACTTC.

V usage is TRBV27 and J usage is TRBJ2-1, with D perhaps TRBD2 (5 bases). CDR3 length: 13 amino acids. V lost 8 bases and J 9 bases, leaving 17 bases between the germline ends. Germline values: CDR1 MNHEY, CDR2 SMNVEV (reference sequence). CDR3 in amino acids: CASRLLEGGEQFF. The CDR3 DNA reads TGTGCCAGCCGCCTCTTAGAAGGAGGTGAGCAGTTCTTC.

The J gene is TRBJ1-2, the V gene TRBV5-1; D gene unclear. Germline V lookup: CDR1 SGHRS, CDR2 YFSETQ. The CDR3 sequence is 15 residues long. The V end lost 6 bases, the J end lost 7 bases, and 22 bases lay between the germline ends. CDR3 sequence (DNA): TGCGCCAGCACCTCTAATAGTGTCACCCCTATTGGCTACACCTTC. Translated: CASTSNSVTPIGYTF. The whole variable domain, filled in from reference TRBV5-1 and TRBJ1-2, reads KAGVTQTPRYLIKTRGQQVTLSCSPISGHRSVSWYQQTPGQGLQFLFEYFSETQRNKGNFPGRFSGRQFSNSRSEMNVSTLELGDSALYLCASTSNSVTPIGYTFGSGTRLTVV.